A single T cell receptor (beta chain) is shown here with its context. What it binds is not known. The data were taken from a study of cytomegalovirus exposure and HLA in healthy donors. Across the study: Sequencing of about 179 million T cells in an earlier analysis found around 110 million unique TCR beta sequences. General study findings and limits: In a later analysis, across HLA loci, associated TCR counts were highest for DRB1, lowest for HLA-C. A later analysis reported that several of the most significant clusters appeared to be linked to common viral pathogens, among them Epstein-Barr virus.

Trimming took 4 bases from V and 0 from J; bases not matched to a gene: 14. The CDR3 length is 19 residues. Germline CDR1 and CDR2: SGDLS and YYNGEE. PCR employed 60 Vbeta and 13 Jbeta primers. Clones were sequenced by immunoSEQ multiplex PCR, and TCRdb holds only the in-frame ones, with some missing. The sample carries more than 95,000 clones, roughly 85% recorded once. The chain recombines TRBV9 with TRBJ1-3; TRBD1 matches at 9 bases. Sequenced: PBMCs. This sequence originates from a man between 60 and 75 years old in good health and CMV-seropositive. CDR3 DNA sequence: TGTGCCAGCAGCCCAGGTCCCGGGACAGGGACAAGCTCTGGAAACACCATATATTTT. Its protein is CASSPGPGTGTSSGNTIYF.